Following are 18 T cell receptor beta chains from one sample sequenced in a study of blood T cell repertoires in COVID-19. Repertoires were generated with immunoSEQ multiplex PCR, while TCRdb's copy carries only in-frame clones and drops some. The sample records around 300,000 clones, about nine tenths being singletons. The sequenced sample was PBMCs or T cells enriched from blood (not recorded which). All receptors come from a woman aged 25 to 45 who had recovered from COVID-19.

The rearrangement uses TRBV19 and TRBJ2-5; TRBD1 matches 7 bases. The CDR3 covers 13 residues. Trimming removed 6 bases from V and 3 bases from J; junction bases left unmatched: 4. Germline V CDR1 and CDR2: LNHDA, SQIVND (reference sequence). The CDR3 is CASSRDREETQYF. For the CDR3, the DNA is TGTGCCAGTAGCCGGGACAGAGAAGAGACCCAGTACTTC.

The CDR3 DNA follows: TGTGCCAGCAGCTTTGGCGGACAGTCGCCCCAGCCCCAGCATTTT. Translated: CASSFGGQSPQPQHF. This chain joins TRBV5-5 and TRBJ1-5, with D possibly matching TRBD1 (6 bases). The CDR3 has 15 amino acids. Germline CDR1 reads SGHKS; CDR2 reads YYEKEE (reference sequence). V lost 2 bases, J lost 7 bases, and 16 bases lay in between.

The V call is TRBV6-5, the J call TRBJ2-7, with TRBD1 matching over 9 bases. The V gene end was trimmed by 4 bases and the J gene end by 6 bases; junction bases not matched to a gene: 13. Per the germline V gene, CDR1 is MNHEY and CDR2 is SVGAGI. The CDR3 length is 16 residues. CDR3 sequence: CASSSYPGQGFSEQYF. The CDR3 DNA reads as TGTGCCAGCAGTTCCTATCCGGGACAGGGTTTCTCCGAGCAGTACTTC.

V and J are TRBV7-9 and TRBJ2-7, with 10 nucleotides matching TRBD1. V lost 1 base, J lost 4 bases, and 4 bases stayed unmatched. The CDR3 has 15 amino acids. Germline loops: CDR1 SEHNR, CDR2 FQNEAQ (reference sequence). CDR3 amino acids: CASSLERDRGYEQYF. The CDR3 nucleotides read TGTGCCAGCAGCTTAGAGCGGGACAGGGGATACGAGCAGTACTTC.

The V call is TRBV18, the J call TRBJ2-7; D not certain. This CDR3 is 15 amino acids long. Deletions cut 4 bases from V and 0 bases from J, with 13 bases between. CDR1 is KGHSH and CDR2 is LQKENI in the germline V gene. DNA of the CDR3: TGTGCCAGCTCACTCGACGTTAGCTACTCCTACGAGCAGTACTTC. This translates into CASSLDVSYSYEQYF.

This chain links TRBV10-3 with TRBJ1-2, with TRBD1 matching 9 bases. Trimming took 3 bases from V and 1 from J; bases not matched to a gene: 3. Germline V gene data show CDR1 as ENHRY and CDR2 as SYGVKD. The CDR3 sequence is 15 residues long. CDR3 nucleotide sequence: TGTGCCATCAGTGATAAGGGACAGGGTAACTATGGCTACACCTTC. Translated: CAISDKGQGNYGYTF.

This chain connects TRBV7-3 to TRBJ2-1; a weak D match, TRBD1 (5 bases). The germline V gene encodes CDR1 SGHTA and CDR2 FQGTGA. The CDR3 totals 13 residues. V dropped 5 bases and J dropped 7 bases, with 12 bases sitting between them. The CDR3 loop reads CASSIPGQNEQFF. The DNA of the CDR3 is TGTGCCAGCAGCATCCCCGGACAAAATGAGCAGTTCTTC.

V gene TRBV9 combines with J gene TRBJ1-4, with a weak D call TRBD1 (6 bases). Germline V gene sequence: CDR1 SGDLS, CDR2 YYNGEE. V was shortened by 3 bases and J by 3 bases, with 9 bases between the two germline ends. The CDR3 runs 14 residues. CDR3 DNA: TGTGCCAGCAGCGAGGGGGAATCTAATGAAAAACTGTTTTTT. Its protein product is CASSEGESNEKLFF.

In regard to this clone: The sample holds other DNA sequences that translate to the same CDR3. The chain recombines TRBV5-6 with TRBJ2-2; 11 bases agree with TRBD2. J lost 3 bases, V lost 2 bases, and 6 bases had no gene match. The CDR3 sequence is 17 residues long. CDR1 is SGHDT, CDR2 YYEEEE, per germline. The CDR3: CASSFGLAGGYTGELFF. The CDR3 DNA is TGTGCCAGCAGCTTTGGTCTAGCGGGAGGATACACCGGGGAGCTGTTTTTT.

Only one count was recorded for this clone. V and J are TRBV18 and TRBJ1-1, with D unresolved. The germline V and J ends were trimmed by 3 bases and 0 bases, with 8 bases remaining between them. This CDR3 contains 14 residues. Germline V gene sequence: CDR1 KGHSH, CDR2 LQKENI. The CDR3 DNA reads as TGTGCCAGCTCACCTAGAACGGTGAACACTGAAGCTTTCTTT. It translates to CASSPRTVNTEAFF.

CDR3 nucleotide sequence: TGTGCCAGTAGTATAGACCTGACTCGTCCAGATACGCAGTATTTT. Amino acid sequence: CASSIDLTRPDTQYF. J is TRBJ2-3 and V is TRBV19; D is ambiguous. Germline CDR1 reads LNHDA; CDR2 reads SQIVND (reference sequence). Deletions cut 0 bases from V and 4 bases from J, with 11 bases between. This CDR3 region has 15 residues.

In this sample, this clone turned up a few times. V and J are TRBV2 and TRBJ1-6, with unresolved D. This CDR3 spans 15 amino acids. CDR1 and CDR2 (germline): SNHLY, FYNNEI. The germline V and J ends were trimmed by 7 bases and 0 bases, with 10 bases remaining between them. For the CDR3, the DNA is TGTGCCAGCACCTCCGGCGGCTCCTATAATTCACCCCTCCACTTT. This translates into CASTSGGSYNSPLHF. Drawing the rest from reference TRBV2 and TRBJ1-6, the complete variable domain is EPEVTQTPSHQVTQMGQEVILRCVPISNHLYFYWYRQILGQKVEFLVSFYNNEISEKSEIFDDQFSVERPDGSNFTLKIRSTKLEDSAMYFCASTSGGSYNSPLHFGNGTRLTVT.

The chain links TRBV19 to TRBJ1-2; 7 bases map to TRBD1. Trimming at V came to 2 bases and at J to 4 bases, leaving 7 bases not matched to a gene. The CDR3 has 15 residues. The germline gives CDR1 LNHDA, CDR2 SQIVND (reference sequence). CDR3 loop: CASSISRGSAYGYTF. The CDR3 bases are TGTGCCAGTAGTATATCCAGGGGGAGCGCCTATGGCTACACCTTC.

V is TRBV14 and J is TRBJ1-6; D is undetermined. The CDR3 is 14 amino acids. Germline values: CDR1 SGHDN, CDR2 FVKESK. The V and J ends lost 0 bases and 7 bases respectively, with 7 bases between them. The CDR3 DNA sequence: TGTGCCAGCAGCCAAGAATTTGAGAATTCACCCCTCCACTTT. It specifies CASSQEFENSPLHF.

The chain joins TRBV5-4 to TRBJ1-2; perhaps TRBD1 as D (5 bases). Germline loops: CDR1 SGHNT, CDR2 YYREEE (reference sequence). CDR3 length: 14 residues. Trimming took 6 bases from V and 2 from J, leaving 14 bases between them. The CDR3 DNA sequence: TGTGCCAGCACTTGGGGGAGGGCCAACTATGGCTACACCTTC. This sequence encodes CASTWGRANYGYTF. Supplemented by reference TRBV5-4 and TRBJ1-2, the full variable domain reads ETGVTQSPTHLIKTRGQQVTLRCSSQSGHNTVSWYQQALGQGPQFIFQYYREEENGRGNFPPRFSGLQFPNYSSELNVNALELDDSALYLCASTWGRANYGYTFGSGTRLTVV.

Concerning this clone itself: The same CDR3 also results from other DNA sequences found in this sample. V is TRBV19 and J is TRBJ2-7; 9 bases are shared with TRBD1. Germline CDR1 LNHDA, CDR2 SQIVND (reference sequence). This CDR3 has 13 amino acids. The J segment lost 4 bases and the V segment lost 6 bases, leaving 4 bases of the junction unmatched. The DNA for the CDR3 is TGTGCCAGTAGCACGGGACAGGGATACGAGCAGTACTTC. This codes for CASSTGQGYEQYF.

In DNA form, the CDR3 reads TGTGCCAGTAGTATAGATCTCGGGACAGCCAACTACGAGCAGTACTTC. Its protein is CASSIDLGTANYEQYF. V and J are TRBV19 and TRBJ2-7; TRBD1 matches at 7 bases. V shed 0 bases, J shed 3 bases, and the junction held 8 bases outside the gene matches. This CDR3 is built from 16 residues. The germline V gene has CDR1 LNHDA and CDR2 SQIVND (reference sequence).

This clone has only one observation. The gene calls are TRBV19 and TRBJ2-7; a weak D match, TRBD2 (6 bases). This CDR3 comprises 16 residues. In germline, CDR1 is LNHDA, CDR2 SQIVND (reference sequence). Trimming removed 5 bases at V and 3 bases at J, with 20 bases between. This chain's CDR3 is CASSLKQRRAVYEQYF. CDR3 coding DNA: TGTGCCAGTAGTCTGAAGCAGCGGAGGGCGGTCTACGAGCAGTACTTC.